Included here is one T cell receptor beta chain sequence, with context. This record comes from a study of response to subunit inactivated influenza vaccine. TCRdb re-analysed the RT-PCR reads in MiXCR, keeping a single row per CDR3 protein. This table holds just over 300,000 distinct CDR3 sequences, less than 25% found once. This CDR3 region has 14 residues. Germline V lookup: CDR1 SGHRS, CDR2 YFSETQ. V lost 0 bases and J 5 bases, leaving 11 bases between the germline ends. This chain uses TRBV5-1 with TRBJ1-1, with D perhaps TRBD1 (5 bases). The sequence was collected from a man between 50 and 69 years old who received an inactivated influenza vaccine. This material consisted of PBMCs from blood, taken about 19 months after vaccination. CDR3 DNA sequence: TGCGCCAGCAGCTTGGAAGGGGCACAGACTGAAGCTTTCTTT. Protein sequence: CASSLEGAQTEAFF.